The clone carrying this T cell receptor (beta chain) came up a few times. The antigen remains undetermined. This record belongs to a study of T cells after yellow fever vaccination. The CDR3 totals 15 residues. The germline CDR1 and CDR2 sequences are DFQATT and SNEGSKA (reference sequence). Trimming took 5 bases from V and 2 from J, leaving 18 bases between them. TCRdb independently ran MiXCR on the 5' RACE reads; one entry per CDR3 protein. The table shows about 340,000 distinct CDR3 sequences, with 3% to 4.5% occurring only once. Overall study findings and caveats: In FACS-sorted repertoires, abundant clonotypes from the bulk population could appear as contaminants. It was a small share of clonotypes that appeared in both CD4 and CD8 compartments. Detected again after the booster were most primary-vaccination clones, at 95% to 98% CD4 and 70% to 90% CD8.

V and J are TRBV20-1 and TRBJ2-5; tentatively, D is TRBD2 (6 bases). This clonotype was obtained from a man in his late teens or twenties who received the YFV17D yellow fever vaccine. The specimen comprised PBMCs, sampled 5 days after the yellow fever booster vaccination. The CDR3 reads CSAYMGVRGQETQYF. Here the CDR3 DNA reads TGCAGTGCTTACATGGGGGTGCGGGGACAAGAGACCCAGTACTTC.